This T cell receptor beta chain derives from a study of tumor and adjacent non-tumor tissue in lung cancer. Across the study: The cohort had about twelve adenocarcinoma, 2 squamous cell and 1 small cell patients.

In germline, CDR1 is SQVTM, CDR2 ANQGSEA. This CDR3 comprises 12 residues. The ends were cut back, 4 bases at V and 1 base at J, with 7 bases in the middle. Concerning this clonotype itself: This likely comes from a read error, as the CDR3 has no conserved phenylalanine or tryptophan at its end.

No cell sorting was done before RNA was extracted from the tissue. Newly diagnosed lung cancer patients had thoracic surgery in China, August–late 2014, without prior chemotherapy. TCRbeta libraries were built with three rounds of nested PCR, modified from ARM-PCR. In TCRdb, the multiplex PCR reads were re-called with MiXCR into one record per CDR3 protein. The sample has tens of thousands of distinct CDR3 sequences, roughly two thirds seen once. The V gene is TRBV29-1, the J gene TRBJ1-1; D is unclear. Material for sequencing was lung tumor tissue. This TCR was sampled from a woman aged 35 to 49 with non-small cell lung cancer. CDR3 coding DNA: TGCAGCGTTGGGCCGGGGAACACTGAAGCTTTCTTA. This translates into CSVGPGNTEAFL.